The entry below gives a single T cell receptor (beta chain) sequence along with its context. The entry originates in a study of blood T cell repertoires in COVID-19. Study as a whole: COVID-19 samples, acute and convalescent, were from the United States, Italy and Spain. T cells, B-cell-depleted T cells, or PBMCs supplied cDNA or gDNA.

Original processing methods: Reference gene primer amplification in the assay estimated nucleated cell counts. The repertoire was sequenced with immunoSEQ multiplex PCR; TCRdb's copy has only in-frame clones and lacks some. V, J and clone size were drawn from that table, and D and trimming were deduced from the DNA. Here the sample spans about 280,000 clones, 65% to 90% being singletons. Deletions cut 2 bases from V and 4 bases from J, with 11 bases between. Germline CDR1 is SGDLS and CDR2 is YYNGEE. The CDR3 covers 14 residues. The sequenced material came from peripheral blood. The genes are TRBV9 and TRBJ2-3; D is possibly TRBD2 (6 bases). The receptor comes from a man aged 45-65 years with active or convalescent COVID-19. CDR3 protein: CASSVEGQADTQYF. The CDR3 DNA reads as TGTGCCAGCAGCGTGGAGGGCCAGGCAGATACGCAGTATTTT.